This is a list of T cell receptor beta chains from one sample in a study of blood T cell repertoires in COVID-19. Generated by immunoSEQ multiplex PCR, the TCRdb table keeps only in-frame clones and is missing some. The sample consists of roughly 360,000 clones, over 75% of them appearing once. Sequenced input: PBMCs or T cells enriched from blood (not recorded which). All receptors come from a woman aged 30 to 39 with acute COVID-19. Both conserved end residues are trimmed from each CDR3.

v_gene	CDR3aa
TRBV19	ASSPRGDTEAF
TRBV9	ASSVYGTSGENEQF
TRBV10-2	ASTEGGARDEQY
TRBV19	ASKVAGMTNEQF
TRBV27	ASSLAGLGYGYT
TRBV3-1/TRBV3-2	ASSHTHEQY
TRBV7-9	ASSLRRGYPGELF
TRBV4-1	ASSQQNQETQY
TRBV6-1	ASSVHPGQGRGEKLF
TRBV24-1	ATSDPETTDTQY
TRBV30	AWKDSPGNYEQY
TRBV6-4	ASRGGHTDTQY
TRBV7-6	AKGVGNQPQH
TRBV5-8	ASLPGRNTEAF
TRBV2	ASSREDNSPLH
TRBV15	ATSRDRDTNYGYT
TRBV24-1	ATIGGRQGEQY
TRBV5-6	ASSLDLGDGQSY
TRBV7-9	ASRSSVRQGYSPLH
TRBV27	AAGGWQYGYT
TRBV21-1	ASSTSIASTGTGGSLTYEQY
TRBV28	ASSELDSPLH
TRBV12-5	ASGPQGNSPLH
TRBV19	ASSTTGGYSPLH
TRBV20-1	SASGGGARNEQF
TRBV5-1	ASSSKPGLWNTEAF
TRBV4-3	ASSQDRGQSYGYT
TRBV30	AWSRTGRQETQY
TRBV7-3	ASSLTRWDRGNNEQF
TRBV2	ASTSIGAQSYEQY
TRBV7-7	ASSALSGGSGAQY
TRBV6-5	ASHKGPSTDTQY
TRBV27	ASSLLGGAREKLF
TRBV14	ASSQGNRGGRGQPQH
TRBV5-6	ASSRRQYPQAF
TRBV25-1	ASSVFSGANVLT
TRBV7-2	ASSLGAGGPGDTQY
TRBV2	ASIYGEGTGLSYEQY
TRBV29-1	SVEFWDRGTTGGYT
TRBV18	ASSTQGARYEQY
TRBV6-4	ASSALVDSPLH
TRBV2	ASRDPTENTEAF
TRBV18	ASSPSGYEKLF
TRBV6-6	ATSSYSNQPQH
TRBV3-1/TRBV3-2	ASSQDLSGANVLT
TRBV9	ASSIPGSSSTDTQY
TRBV7-2	ASSSDPRTGPSYNSPLH
TRBV7-2	ASSRSAGGANVLT
TRBV3-1/TRBV3-2	ASSQGNSIWAYYGYT
TRBV11-2	ASSLGGESSPLH
TRBV13	ASSSSDRTIQSSYEQY
TRBV10-1	ASSESLRGHFEQY